This T cell receptor (beta chain) was captured by sequencing in a study of blood T cell repertoires in COVID-19. Study as a whole: Sites in the United States, Italy and Spain provided acute and convalescent COVID-19 samples. The cDNA or gDNA used as material had been derived from T cells, B-cell-depleted T cells, or PBMCs.

The ends were cut back, 0 bases at V and 4 bases at J, with 10 bases in the middle. Germline assignment: CDR1 SGHNT and CDR2 YYREEE (reference sequence). The CDR3 loop spans 14 amino acids. Authors' analysis steps: Using reference gene primer amplification, nucleated cell counts were estimated. Profiling relied on immunoSEQ multiplex PCR, and the TCRdb table lists in-frame clones only, not all of them. V, J and clone size reflect that table, while D and trimming were determined from the DNA. The sample lists tens of thousands of clones, over 65% occurring once. The rearrangement links TRBV5-4 to TRBJ1-2; no reliable D call. The sequencing sample was made of peripheral blood. This receptor was identified in a woman aged 70 to 79 with acute or convalescent COVID-19. The CDR3 bases are TGTGCCAGCAGCTTGGGCGGGTCGGGCTATGGCTACACCTTC. It yields the protein CASSLGGSGYGYTF.